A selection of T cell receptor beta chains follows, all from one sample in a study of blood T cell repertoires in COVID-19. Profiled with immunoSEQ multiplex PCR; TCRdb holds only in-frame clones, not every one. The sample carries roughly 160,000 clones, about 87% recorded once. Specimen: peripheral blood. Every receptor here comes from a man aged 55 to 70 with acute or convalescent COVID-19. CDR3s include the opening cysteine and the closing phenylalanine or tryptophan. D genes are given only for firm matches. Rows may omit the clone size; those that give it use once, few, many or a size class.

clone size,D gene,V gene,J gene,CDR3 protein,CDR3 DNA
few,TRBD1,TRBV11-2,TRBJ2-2,CASWTGENTGELFF,TGTGCCTCCTGGACAGGGGAGAACACCGGGGAGCTGTTTTTT
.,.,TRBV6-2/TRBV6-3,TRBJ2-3,CASSPPTGSRNTDTQYF,TGTGCCAGCAGCCCTCCAACGGGATCCAGGAACACAGATACGCAGTATTTT
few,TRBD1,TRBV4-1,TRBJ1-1,CASSQVGTGATEAFF,TGCGCCAGCAGCCAAGTCGGGACAGGGGCCACTGAAGCTTTCTTT
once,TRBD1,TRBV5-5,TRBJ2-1,CASGPGTGRLSSYNEQFF,TGTGCCAGCGGCCCTGGGACAGGACGCTTGAGCTCCTACAATGAGCAGTTCTTC
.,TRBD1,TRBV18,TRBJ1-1,CASSLKTGRMNTEAFF,TGTGCCAGCTCACTTAAGACAGGGCGGATGAACACTGAAGCTTTCTTT
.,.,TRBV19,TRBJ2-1,CASSPSFSGEQFF,TGTGCCAGTAGTCCATCATTTTCGGGTGAGCAGTTCTTC
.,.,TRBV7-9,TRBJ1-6,CASSKQGSNSPLHF,TGTGCCAGCAGCAAACAGGGTTCTAATTCACCCCTCCACTTT
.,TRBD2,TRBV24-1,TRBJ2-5,CATSAIQAGGRETQYF,TGTGCCACCAGTGCCATACAAGCGGGGGGAAGGGAGACCCAGTACTTC
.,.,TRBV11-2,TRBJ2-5,CASSLDGSAGTQYF,TGTGCCAGCAGCTTAGACGGGTCCGCTGGGACCCAGTACTTC
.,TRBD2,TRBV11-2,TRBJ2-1,CASSLYLAGGRGNEQFF,TGTGCCAGCAGCTTATATCTAGCGGGGGGCCGCGGGAATGAGCAGTTCTTC
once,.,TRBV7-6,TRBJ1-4,CASSLGGGGNEKLFF,TGTGCCAGCAGCTTAGGCGGGGGGGGTAATGAAAAACTGTTTTTT
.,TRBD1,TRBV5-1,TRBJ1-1,CASSLRQGAGTEAFF,TGCGCCAGCAGCTTACGACAGGGGGCAGGGACTGAAGCTTTCTTT
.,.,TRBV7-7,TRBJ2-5,CASSPLGGVGETQYF,TGTGCCAGCAGCCCATTGGGCGGGGTAGGAGAGACCCAGTACTTC
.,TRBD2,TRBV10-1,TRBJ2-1,CASSVSGGPSLSYNEQFF,TGCGCCAGCAGTGTTAGCGGGGGGCCTTCGCTCTCCTACAATGAGCAGTTCTTC
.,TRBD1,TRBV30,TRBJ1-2,CAWSAGQGLRGYTF,TGTGCCTGGAGTGCCGGACAGGGTTTGAGAGGCTACACCTTC
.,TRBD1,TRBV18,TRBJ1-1,CASSQSRDLGGTGGKVTEAFF,TGTGCCAGCTCACAAAGCCGCGATCTTGGAGGGACAGGGGGCAAAGTCACTGAAGCTTTCTTT
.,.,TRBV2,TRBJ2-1,CASSKTGNEQFF,TGTGCCAGCAGTAAGACAGGCAATGAGCAGTTCTTC
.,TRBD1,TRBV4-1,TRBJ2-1,CASSQGDRGLGEQFF,TGCGCCAGCAGCCAAGGGGACAGGGGGCTGGGTGAGCAGTTCTTC